The 11 T cell receptor beta chains below come from one sample, sequenced in a study of T-cell memory formation after mild COVID-19. TCRdb itself ran the 5' RACE reads through MiXCR, one entry per CDR3 protein. The sample includes hundreds of thousands of distinct CDR3 sequences, about a sixth seen only once; the top ten take approximately 12%. Sequences were obtained from PBMCs or a T cell subset sorted from them (not recorded which). These receptors were obtained from an adult woman who had mild COVID-19 (a few samples of this study predate the infection). Cell type and time point are not known.

The genes are TRBV6-5 and TRBJ2-7, with D tentatively TRBD2 (5 bases). Germline V gene sequence: CDR1 MNHEY, CDR2 SVGAGI. Trimming left V 0 bases short and J 7 bases short, with 13 bases between. The CDR3 is 14 amino acids. This CDR3 is CASSYSRTGKEQYF. CDR3 in DNA: TGTGCCAGCAGTTACTCGAGGACGGGGAAGGAGCAGTACTTC.

This clonotype appeared a few times. The chain recombines TRBV7-9 with TRBJ2-1; D possibly corresponds to TRBD2 (6 bases). V was cut by 5 bases and J by 0 bases, with 11 bases left in between. CDR1 is SEHNR and CDR2 is FQNEAQ in the germline V gene (reference sequence). This CDR3 has 15 residues. In DNA, the CDR3 is TGTGCCAGCAGCCCCCGGGACTTCTCCTACAATGAGCAGTTCTTC. It yields the protein CASSPRDFSYNEQFF.

This clonotype was counted a few times. The chain employs TRBV7-6 and TRBJ2-7, with 9 nucleotides matching TRBD2. The length of the CDR3 is 15 residues. Trimming took 4 bases from V and 5 from J; bases not matched to a gene: 9. Per the germline V gene, CDR1 is SGHVS and CDR2 is FNYEAQ. In DNA form, the CDR3 reads TGTGCCAGCAGCTCAATTAGCGGGAGAGGCGACGAGCAGTACTTC. Encoded protein: CASSSISGRGDEQYF. The variable domain in full, completed from reference TRBV7-6 and TRBJ2-7, reads GAGVSQSPRYKVTKRGQDVALRCDPISGHVSLYWYRQALGQGPEFLTYFNYEAQQDKSGLPNDRFSAERPEGSISTLTIQRTEQRDSAMYRCASSSISGRGDEQYFGPGTRLTVT.

The V gene is TRBV20-1, the J gene TRBJ2-5, with D perhaps TRBD2 (6 bases). This CDR3 spans 12 amino acids. Trimming cost V 5 bases and J 4 bases, with 11 bases left between them. Germline CDR1 reads DFQATT; CDR2 reads SNEGSKA (reference sequence). Written as DNA, the CDR3 is TGCAGTGCTCCCGGGGGAACAGAGACCCAGTACTTC. Translated, it gives CSAPGGTETQYF.

V and J are TRBV6-6 and TRBJ2-3; either TRBD1 or TRBD2 may supply D (5 bases each). V was cut by 2 bases and J by 1 base, with 7 bases left in between. From germline, CDR1 is MNHNY and CDR2 SVGAGI (reference sequence). This CDR3 has 14 residues. The CDR3 loop reads CASSYRDRTDTQYF. DNA for the CDR3: TGTGCCAGCAGTTACCGGGACCGCACAGATACGCAGTATTTT.

The chain carries TRBV5-1 and TRBJ1-1; 9 nucleotides agree with TRBD1. The CDR3 consists of 17 residues. Germline CDR1 and CDR2: SGHRS and YFSETQ. V lost 0 bases and J lost 2; bases outside the gene matches: 8. In DNA form, the CDR3 reads TGCGCCAGCAGCTTGGTTCCGGGACAGGGAATTAACACTGAAGCTTTCTTT. Translation gives CASSLVPGQGINTEAFF.

This chain joins TRBV3-1 and TRBJ1-6, with a weak D call TRBD1 (5 bases). Trimming pared 4 bases from V and 11 bases from J, leaving 12 bases between. This CDR3 is built from 13 residues. The V gene's germline CDR1 is LGHDT and CDR2 YNNKEL (reference sequence). CDR3 coding DNA: TGTGCCAGCAGCCCTCCAGGGAAGGCACCCCTCCACTTT. Its translation: CASSPPGKAPLHF. The variable domain in full, completed from reference TRBV3-1 and TRBJ1-6, reads DTAVSQTPKYLVTQMGNDKSIKCEQNLGHDTMYWYKQDSKKFLKIMFSYNNKELIINETVPNRFSPKSPDKAHLNLHINSLELGDSAVYFCASSPPGKAPLHFGNGTRLTVT.

This clonotype has at least ten counts. This rearrangement joins TRBV7-2 to TRBJ2-3; TRBD1 or TRBD2 may be the D gene (6 bases each). Germline loops: CDR1 SGHTA, CDR2 FQGNSA. The V end was cut by 5 bases, the J end by 4 bases, with 13 bases between. This CDR3 contains 14 residues. Written as DNA, the CDR3 is TGTGCCAGCAGCCCCCTCGGGGGCGCAGATACGCAGTATTTT. Its protein product is CASSPLGGADTQYF.

This clonotype was detected only a few times. The chain links TRBV30 to TRBJ2-7; 8 bases are shared with TRBD1. In germline, CDR1 is GTSNPN, CDR2 SVGIG (reference sequence). The CDR3 runs 13 residues. V lost 5 bases to trimming and J lost 3 bases; unmatched junction nucleotides: 6. The CDR3 DNA is TGTGCCTGGGACAGGGGTATTGGCTACGAGCAGTACTTC. This sequence encodes CAWDRGIGYEQYF.

This clonotype was detected only a few times. The chain recombines TRBV12-3 or TRBV12-4 with TRBJ1-1; D is uncertain. The CDR3 length is 15 residues. Between the trimmed V and J ends, which lost 7 bases and 1 base, there was a span of 16 bases. Here the CDR3 DNA reads TGTGCCAGCACCACCGGGGTACTATCGAACACTGAAGCTTTCTTT. The encoded protein is CASTTGVLSNTEAFF.

V is TRBV29-1 and J is TRBJ1-1, with D perhaps matching TRBD1 (6 bases). Trimming took 3 bases from V and 1 from J, leaving 9 bases between them. The germline gives CDR1 SQVTM, CDR2 ANQGSEA. The CDR3 is made up of 13 amino acids. The CDR3 region has the DNA TGCAGCGTTGATCGGGGGGCGAACACTGAAGCTTTCTTT. Its protein is CSVDRGANTEAFF.